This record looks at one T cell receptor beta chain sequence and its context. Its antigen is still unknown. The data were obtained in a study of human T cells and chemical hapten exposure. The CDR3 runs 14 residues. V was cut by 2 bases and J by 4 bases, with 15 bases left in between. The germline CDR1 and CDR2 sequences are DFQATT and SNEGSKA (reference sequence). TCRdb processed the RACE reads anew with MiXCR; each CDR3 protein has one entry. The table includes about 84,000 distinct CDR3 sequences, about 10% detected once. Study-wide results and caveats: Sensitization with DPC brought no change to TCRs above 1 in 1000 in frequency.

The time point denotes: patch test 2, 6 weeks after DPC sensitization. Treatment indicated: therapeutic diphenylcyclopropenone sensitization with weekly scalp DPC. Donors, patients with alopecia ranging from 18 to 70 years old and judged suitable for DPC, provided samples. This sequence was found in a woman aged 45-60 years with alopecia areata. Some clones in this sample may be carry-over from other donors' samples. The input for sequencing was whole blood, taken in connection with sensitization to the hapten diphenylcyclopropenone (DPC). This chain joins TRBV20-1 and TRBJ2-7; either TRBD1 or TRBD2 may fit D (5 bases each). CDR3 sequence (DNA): TGCAGTGCTAGATCCGGGACGGTCGATTACGAGCAGTACTTC. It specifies CSARSGTVDYEQYF.